These 29 T cell receptor beta chains came from one sample sequenced in a study of sequential checkpoint blockade in melanoma. TCRdb's copy holds only in-frame clones and misses some; the assay was immunoSEQ multiplex PCR. Altogether fewer than 45,000 clones are present, about nine tenths being singletons, with the ten largest covering 12%. The treatment was: randomized to nivolumab then ipilimumab (arm A) or the reverse (arm B). Source: CD8+ T cells sorted from blood (inferred from file names), taken from a patient given nivolumab and ipilimumab in sequence. Receptor source: a human donor with melanoma.

The rearrangement joins TRBV5-4 to TRBJ1-1; D may be TRBD1 (6 bases). This CDR3 has 18 residues. Germline lookup yields CDR1 SGHNT and CDR2 YYREEE (reference sequence). V was trimmed by 0 bases and J by 1 base, leaving 19 bases between them. CDR3 coding DNA: TGTGCCAGCAGCTTGGACCCCAACTACAGGGCCGAGAACACTGAAGCTTTCTTT. Amino acids: CASSLDPNYRAENTEAFF.

The chain recombines TRBV5-8 with TRBJ2-7; 9 bases line up with TRBD1. CDR3 length equals 14 residues. CDR1 is SGHTS, CDR2 YDEGEE, per germline. The V and J ends lost 6 bases and 0 bases, in that order; junction bases with no gene match: 4. CDR3 nucleotides: TGTGCCAGCACCCCGGGACAGGGCTCCTACGAGCAGTACTTC. It translates to CASTPGQGSYEQYF.

This clone was seen a single time. The rearrangement uses TRBV21-1 and TRBJ2-1; TRBD2, the D gene given by the table, was not confirmed from the DNA. TRBV21-1 is labeled a pseudogene. The CDR3 runs to 14 residues. CDR3 sequence reads: CASSKRHGINEQFF. The CDR3 DNA follows: TGTGCCAGCAGCAAACGTCACGGTATCAATGAGCAGTTCTTC.

CDR3 sequence reads: CASSVVSLPYEQYF. The DNA for the CDR3 is TGTGCCAGCAGCGTTGTCTCACTCCCCTACGAGCAGTACTTC. The V gene is TRBV9, the J gene TRBJ2-7; D gene ambiguous. CDR1 SGDLS and CDR2 YYNGEE come from the germline V gene. The CDR3 sequence is 14 residues long. V shed 2 bases and J shed 2 bases, with 11 bases lying between them. Together with reference TRBV9 and TRBJ2-7, the CDR3 gives the full variable domain: DSGVTQTPKHLITATGQRVTLRCSPRSGDLSVYWYQQSLDQGLQFLIQYYNGEERAKGNILERFSAQQFPDLHSELNLSSLELGDSALYFCASSVVSLPYEQYFGPGTRLTVT.

The chain is built from TRBV11-2 and TRBJ2-7, with no clear D. CDR1 and CDR2 from the germline V gene are SGHAT and FQNNGV. The CDR3 extends over 13 amino acids. V lost 1 base and J lost 0, with 4 bases in between. The CDR3 reads CASSLAHSYEQYF. CDR3 sequence (DNA): TGTGCCAGCAGCTTAGCCCACTCCTACGAGCAGTACTTC.

J is TRBJ2-2 and V is TRBV11-2; the match to TRBD2 covers 15 bases. From germline, CDR1 is SGHAT and CDR2 FQNNGV. V trimming: 4 bases; J trimming: 4 bases; junction bases outside the gene matches: 7. This CDR3 has 18 amino acids. The CDR3 is CASSWTSGRAFGTGELFF. The CDR3 DNA sequence: TGTGCCAGCAGCTGGACTAGCGGGAGGGCCTTTGGCACCGGGGAGCTGTTTTTT.

This sequence joins TRBV30 and TRBJ2-5; 9 bases are shared with TRBD2. Germline assignment: CDR1 GTSNPN and CDR2 SVGIG (reference sequence). The trim removed 4 bases at V and 5 bases at J, leaving 11 bases unmatched. CDR3 length equals 15 residues. Here the CDR3 reads CAWKQDSGRQETQYF. The CDR3 DNA is TGTGCCTGGAAGCAGGATAGCGGGAGACAGGAGACCCAGTACTTC. The full variable domain, in which reference TRBV30 and TRBJ2-5 provide the parts outside the CDR3, is SQTIHQWPATLVQPVGSPLSLECTVEGTSNPNLYWYRQAAGRGLQLLFYSVGIGQISSEVPQNLSASRPQDRQFILSSKKLLLSDSGFYLCAWKQDSGRQETQYFGPGTRLLVL.

The gene calls are TRBV10-2 and TRBJ2-1; unclear D gene. Trimming cost V 5 bases and J 10 bases, with 15 bases left between them. CDR1 is WSHSY, CDR2 SAAADI, per germline. The CDR3 length is 13 residues. As DNA, the CDR3 is TGCGCCAGCAGTTGGCTCCTACCAGGAGAGCAGTTCTTC. Its protein is CASSWLLPGEQFF.

V is TRBV27 and J is TRBJ1-2; D gene unclear. Germline V CDR1 and CDR2: MNHEY, SMNVEV (reference sequence). This CDR3 contains 13 residues. V was cut by 3 bases and J by 4 bases, with 9 bases left in between. CDR3 protein: CASSFRSSYGYTF. CDR3 nucleotide sequence: TGTGCCAGCAGTTTCCGGTCTAGCTATGGCTACACCTTC.

The chain couples TRBV7-2 to TRBJ2-7; 7 bases fit TRBD1. The CDR3 is 13 amino acids. J was trimmed by 6 bases and V by 3 bases; bases with no gene match: 5. CDR1 and CDR2 (germline): SGHTA, FQGNSA. DNA for the CDR3: TGTGCCAGCAGCTTTGGACAGGTCGGCGAGCAGTACTTC. Amino acid sequence: CASSFGQVGEQYF.

The chain employs TRBV7-9 and TRBJ1-1; D is uncertain. CDR1 and CDR2 from the germline V gene are SEHNR and FQNEAQ (reference sequence). The CDR3 covers 13 residues. The V end was cut by 5 bases, the J end by 7 bases, with 14 bases between. The DNA of the CDR3 is TGTGCCAGCAGCCCGGTGGGAGGCCGTGAAGCTTTCTTT. Its translation is CASSPVGGREAFF. Using reference TRBV7-9 and TRBJ1-1 for the parts outside the CDR3, the full variable domain is DTGVSQNPRHKITKRGQNVTFRCDPISEHNRLYWYRQTLGQGPEFLTYFQNEAQLEKSRLLSDRFSAERPKGSFSTLEIQRTEQGDSAMYLCASSPVGGREAFFGQGTRLTVV.

The DNA for the CDR3 is TGTGCCAGCAGCCGACTTGCCCAGGGGGCTGGGGTGGATACGCAGTATTTT. Protein sequence: CASSRLAQGAGVDTQYF. V gene TRBV7-6 combines with J gene TRBJ2-3, with 8 bases that match TRBD1. Trimming removed 5 bases from V and 6 bases from J; junction bases left unmatched: 16. Germline-derived CDR1 and CDR2 are SGHVS and FNYEAQ. The CDR3 covers 17 residues.

This chain joins TRBV5-1 and TRBJ1-5, with D tentatively TRBD1 (6 bases). CDR1 SGHRS and CDR2 YFSETQ come from the germline V gene. The CDR3 spans 15 residues. V lost 4 bases and J lost 3, with 14 bases in between. The CDR3 nucleotides are TGCGCCAGCAGCCCGTCCGGGGGGGCCAATCAGCCCCAGCATTTT. Its translation: CASSPSGGANQPQHF.

V gene TRBV6-1 combines with J gene TRBJ2-1; 7 positions match TRBD1. The CDR3 has 14 residues. Germline V gives CDR1 MNHNS, CDR2 SASEGT. J was trimmed by 9 bases and V by 3 bases; bases with no gene match: 8. CDR3 bases: TGTGCCAGCAGTGAGACAGGGAAATTGGTTGAGCAGTTCTTC. Translation: CASSETGKLVEQFF.

The J gene is TRBJ1-5, the V gene TRBV19; D is unclear. CDR1 and CDR2 (germline): LNHDA, SQIVND (reference sequence). V was shortened by 2 bases and J by 0 bases, with 17 bases between the two germline ends. The CDR3 loop spans 18 amino acids. The DNA for the CDR3 is TGTGCCAGTAGTATAAGTGGATATGGGAGATATAGCAATCAGCCCCAGCATTTT. Its protein product is CASSISGYGRYSNQPQHF.

V usage is TRBV28 and J usage is TRBJ1-1; D is unclear. Germline V gives CDR1 MDHEN, CDR2 SYDVKM. V lost 5 bases and J lost 1, with 8 bases in between. This CDR3 has 13 residues. CDR3: CASSPLQNTEAFF. The DNA of the CDR3 is TGTGCCAGCAGTCCCTTACAGAACACTGAAGCTTTCTTT.

The sample holds a few counts of this clone. This chain uses TRBV6-4 with TRBJ2-3; 8 nucleotides agree with TRBD2. This CDR3 is 14 amino acids long. Trimming removed 4 bases from V and 0 bases from J; junction bases left unmatched: 0. CDR1 and CDR2 from the germline V gene are MRHNA and SNTAGT. The CDR3 is CASSASGSTDTQYF. For the CDR3, the DNA is TGTGCCAGCAGTGCTAGCGGGAGCACAGATACGCAGTATTTT.

This sequence joins TRBV11-2 and TRBJ2-7, with D unclear. V was trimmed by 8 bases and J by 0 bases, leaving 8 bases between them. The CDR3 sequence is 12 residues long. The germline V gene encodes CDR1 SGHAT and CDR2 FQNNGV. CDR3 in amino acids: CASSTDSYEQYV. The CDR3 nucleotides are TGTGCCAGCTCGACGGACTCCTACGAGCAGTACGTC.

The V and J genes are TRBV19 and TRBJ1-2; 10 bases match TRBD1. V gave up 10 bases and J gave up 1 base; unmatched junction bases: 15. Germline V gene data show CDR1 as LNHDA and CDR2 as SQIVND (reference sequence). There are 17 residues in the CDR3. CDR3 nucleotide sequence: TGTGCCACAAGACCCTTCACCGGGACAGGGGATAACTATGGCTACACCTTC. As protein: CATRPFTGTGDNYGYTF.

The chain carries TRBV9 and TRBJ2-5, with 13 nucleotides matching TRBD2. This CDR3 comprises 17 residues. Looked up from germline, CDR1 is SGDLS and CDR2 is YYNGEE. With 0 bases clipped from V and 5 bases from J, the junction kept 7 bases outside the gene matches. CDR3 nucleotides: TGTGCCAGCAGCGTAGGGCAACTAGCGGGAGGGTATGAGACCCAGTACTTC. Amino acids: CASSVGQLAGGYETQYF. Complete variable domain (other parts from reference TRBV9 and TRBJ2-5): DSGVTQTPKHLITATGQRVTLRCSPRSGDLSVYWYQQSLDQGLQFLIQYYNGEERAKGNILERFSAQQFPDLHSELNLSSLELGDSALYFCASSVGQLAGGYETQYFGPGTRLLVL.

The chain combines TRBV6-1 with TRBJ1-5; D remains ambiguous. The CDR3 has 15 amino acids. The germline V gene encodes CDR1 MNHNS and CDR2 SASEGT. The V end was cut by 3 bases, the J end by 2 bases, with 11 bases between. The CDR3 loop is CASSDEGGGNQPQHF. For the CDR3, the DNA is TGTGCCAGCAGTGACGAAGGCGGTGGCAATCAGCCCCAGCATTTT.

V and J are TRBV6-1 and TRBJ2-6; possibly TRBD1 for D (5 bases). From germline, CDR1 is MNHNS and CDR2 SASEGT. V gave up 3 bases and J gave up 1 base, with 7 bases separating them. CDR3 size: 15 residues. CDR3 DNA: TGTGCCAGCAGTGATGCAGGGTCTGGGGCCAACGTCCTGACTTTC. Translated, it gives CASSDAGSGANVLTF.

The chain carries TRBV2 and TRBJ1-2; D ambiguous. V was cut by 11 bases and J by 6 bases, with 7 bases left in between. Germline V gives CDR1 SNHLY, CDR2 FYNNEI. The CDR3 has 9 amino acids. DNA of the CDR3: TGTGCCCGGTTGGATGGCTACACCTTC. Translated, it gives CARLDGYTF.

The chain uses TRBV27 and TRBJ2-4; a possible D gene is TRBD1 (6 bases). Germline CDR1 reads MNHEY; CDR2 reads SMNVEV (reference sequence). Between the trimmed V and J ends, which lost 4 bases and 6 bases, there was a span of 13 bases. The CDR3 extends over 14 amino acids. CDR3 nucleotides: TGTGCCAGCAGTTCTTACAGGGATCGAAACATTCAGTACTTC. The encoded protein is CASSSYRDRNIQYF.

The rearrangement joins TRBV18 to TRBJ1-5; TRBD1 might be the D (5 bases). Per germline, CDR1 KGHSH and CDR2 LQKENI. The CDR3 totals 14 residues. Trimming removed 3 bases at V and 0 bases at J, with 6 bases between. CDR3 residues: CASSPGPSNQPQHF. The CDR3 nucleotides read TGTGCCAGCTCACCGGGGCCTAGCAATCAGCCCCAGCATTTT.

The rearrangement uses TRBV6-6 and TRBJ1-5; D perhaps matches TRBD1 (5 bases). This CDR3 is built from 15 residues. Looked up from germline, CDR1 is MNHNY and CDR2 is SVGAGI (reference sequence). V was shortened by 7 bases and J by 7 bases, with 20 bases between the two germline ends. The CDR3 bases are TGTGCCAGCAAAGAAGGCCGGGGGGTGCGGCAGCCCCAGCATTTT. This encodes CASKEGRGVRQPQHF.

The chain employs TRBV19 and TRBJ2-2; 7 bases match TRBD1. This CDR3 contains 16 residues. Germline values: CDR1 LNHDA, CDR2 SQIVND (reference sequence). With V trimmed by 5 bases and J by 0 bases, 6 bases remained unmatched. The CDR3 loop reads CASSPRQGANTGELFF. In nucleotides, the CDR3 is TGTGCCAGTAGTCCAAGACAGGGAGCGAACACCGGGGAGCTGTTTTTT.

The chain employs TRBV9 and TRBJ2-1; 8 nucleotides agree with TRBD2. The CDR3 has 17 residues. The J segment lost 5 bases and the V segment lost 0 bases, leaving 10 bases of the junction unmatched. CDR1 and CDR2 (germline): SGDLS, YYNGEE. This CDR3 is CASSVGGGSGINNEQFF. In DNA, the CDR3 is TGTGCCAGCAGCGTAGGGGGGGGTAGCGGGATAAACAATGAGCAGTTCTTC.

CDR3 sequence (DNA): TGTGCCAGCAGTGAAGGGGTAGCGGGACAAGAGACCCAGTACTTC. Amino acid sequence: CASSEGVAGQETQYF. The V and J genes are TRBV6-1 and TRBJ2-5, with TRBD2 identical over 8 bases. This CDR3 has 15 amino acids. The V gene end was trimmed by 1 base and the J gene end by 2 bases; junction bases not matched to a gene: 3. Germline values: CDR1 MNHNS, CDR2 SASEGT.